This TCR beta chain is from a study of identical twins. Trimming removed 8 bases from V and 2 bases from J, with 20 bases in between. This CDR3 is built from 16 residues. CDR1 and CDR2 from the germline V gene are LGHDT and YNNKEL (reference sequence). MiXCR was run by TCRdb on the 5' RACE reads, yielding one entry per CDR3 protein. The sample consists of 1.5 million or so distinct CDR3 sequences, around a third of them appearing once. Sequencing used cord blood. This chain joins TRBV3-1 and TRBJ2-3; D could derive from TRBD1 or TRBD2 (6 bases each). The clonotype comes from a newborn girl in good health. CDR3 bases: TGTGCCAGCGAAAAGGGGGGCGGAGGGTTCACAGATACGCAGTATTTT. This gives the protein CASEKGGGGFTDTQYF.